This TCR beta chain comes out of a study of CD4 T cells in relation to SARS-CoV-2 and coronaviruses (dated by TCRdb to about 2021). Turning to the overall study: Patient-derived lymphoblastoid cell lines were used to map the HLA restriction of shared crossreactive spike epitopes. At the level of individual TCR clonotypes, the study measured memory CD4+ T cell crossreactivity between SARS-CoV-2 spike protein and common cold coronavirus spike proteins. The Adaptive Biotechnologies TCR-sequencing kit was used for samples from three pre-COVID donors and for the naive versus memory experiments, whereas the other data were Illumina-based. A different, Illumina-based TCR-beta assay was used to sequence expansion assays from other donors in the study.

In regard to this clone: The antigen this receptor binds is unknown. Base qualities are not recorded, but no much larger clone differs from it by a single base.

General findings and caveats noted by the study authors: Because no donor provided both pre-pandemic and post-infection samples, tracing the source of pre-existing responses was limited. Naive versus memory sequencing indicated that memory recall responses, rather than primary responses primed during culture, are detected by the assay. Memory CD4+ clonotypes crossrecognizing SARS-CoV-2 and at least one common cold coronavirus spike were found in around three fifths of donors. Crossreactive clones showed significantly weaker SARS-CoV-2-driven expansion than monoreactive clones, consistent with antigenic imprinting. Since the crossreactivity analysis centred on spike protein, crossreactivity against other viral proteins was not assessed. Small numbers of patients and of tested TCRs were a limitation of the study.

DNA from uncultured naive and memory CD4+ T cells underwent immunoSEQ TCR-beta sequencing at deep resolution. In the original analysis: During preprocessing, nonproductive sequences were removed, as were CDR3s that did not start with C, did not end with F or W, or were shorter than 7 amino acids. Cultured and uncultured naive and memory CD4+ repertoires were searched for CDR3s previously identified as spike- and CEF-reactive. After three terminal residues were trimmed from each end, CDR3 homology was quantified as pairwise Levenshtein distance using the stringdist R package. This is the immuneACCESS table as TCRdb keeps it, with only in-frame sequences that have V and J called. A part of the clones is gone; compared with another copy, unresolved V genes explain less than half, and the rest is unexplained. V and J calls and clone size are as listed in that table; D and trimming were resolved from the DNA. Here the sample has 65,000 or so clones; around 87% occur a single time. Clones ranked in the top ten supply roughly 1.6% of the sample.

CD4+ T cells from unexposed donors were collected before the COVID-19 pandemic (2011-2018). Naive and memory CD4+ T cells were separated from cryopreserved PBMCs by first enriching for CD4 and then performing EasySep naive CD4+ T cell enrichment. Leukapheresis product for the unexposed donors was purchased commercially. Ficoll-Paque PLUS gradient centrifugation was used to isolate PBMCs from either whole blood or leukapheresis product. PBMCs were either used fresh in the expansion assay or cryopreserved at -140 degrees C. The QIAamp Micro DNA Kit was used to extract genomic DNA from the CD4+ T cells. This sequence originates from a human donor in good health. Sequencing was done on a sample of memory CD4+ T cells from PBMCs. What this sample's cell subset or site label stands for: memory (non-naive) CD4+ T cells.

CDR3 sequence: CASSRQGLMVDTEAFF. Here is the DNA: TGTGCCAGCTCCAGACAGGGCCTAATGGTGGACACTGAAGCTTTCTTT. This receptor chain uses TRBV2 and TRBJ1-1, with 7 central nucleotides matching TRBD1. Relative to germline, V is missing 8 bases and J is missing 3 bases, with 15 bases of the junction outside any gene match. The CDR3 sequence holds 16 residues, the cysteine and phenylalanine included. The sequence is cut down to CDR3 DNA, 48 bases in frame from base 1. CDR1 and CDR2 are read off the germline V gene as SNHLY and FYNNEI.